Below are 22 T cell receptor beta chains sequenced from a single sample in a study of T cell clusters in autoimmune cytopenias. Each sample's input was 250 ng genomic DNA, roughly 40,000 genome equivalents. One tube held mixed TRB-A and TRB-B primer pools for touch-down PCR. TCRdb reanalyzed the multiplex PCR reads and collapses them to one entry per CDR3 protein, without DNA. In all, the sample yields about 12,000 distinct CDR3 sequences. Specimen: peripheral blood. Receptor source: a human donor with an autoimmune cytopenia or autoimmune hepatitis (not recorded which).

The chain has TRBV6-2 or TRBV6-3 and TRBJ1-4; TCRdb proposes TRBD1, but this gene call is untestable without DNA. This CDR3 has 12 residues. CDR1 is MNHEY and CDR2 is SVGEGT in the germline V gene. This CDR3 is CASRRGNEKLFF.

V and J are TRBV30 and TRBJ2-7. The germline V gene has CDR1 GTSNPN and CDR2 SVGIG (reference sequence). The CDR3 has 11 residues. This chain's CDR3 is CAWGKLYEQYF.

The rearrangement links TRBV19 to TRBJ2-3; TCRdb's D gene call, TRBD2, goes unchecked for lack of DNA. CDR3 size: 16 residues. Germline V gene lookup returns CDR1 LNHDA and CDR2 SQIVND (reference sequence). CDR3 in amino acids: CASKMLAGGHTDTQYF.

The chain carries TRBV5-6 and TRBJ2-5; the D gene TCRdb calls, TRBD1, cannot be checked with no DNA. The CDR3 covers 13 residues. Per the germline V gene, CDR1 is SGHDT and CDR2 is YYEEEE. CDR3 sequence: CASRRDRGETQYF.

J is TRBJ2-5 and V is TRBV5-1; TCRdb outputs TRBD2, but without DNA this stays unchecked. In germline, CDR1 is SGHRS, CDR2 YFSETQ. This CDR3 contains 15 residues. Here the CDR3 reads CASSREGLSQETQYF.

V and J are TRBV6-5 and TRBJ1-2. CDR1 and CDR2 (germline): MNHEY, SVGAGI. The CDR3 is made up of 11 amino acids. The chain's CDR3 is CASSDPWSYTF.

The chain has TRBV18 and TRBJ2-3; TCRdb lists TRBD2, though no DNA is available to test this call. Germline CDR1 and CDR2: KGHSH and LQKENI. The CDR3 sequence is 16 residues long. Here the CDR3 reads CASSPVRAKGPDTQYF.

This sequence joins TRBV5-1 and TRBJ2-3; the TRBD2 assignment by TCRdb is unverifiable without DNA. In germline, CDR1 is SGHRS, CDR2 YFSETQ. This CDR3 comprises 16 residues. CDR3 sequence: CASSTEGVLSTDTQYF. Drawing the rest from reference TRBV5-1 and TRBJ2-3, the complete variable domain is KAGVTQTPRYLIKTRGQQVTLSCSPISGHRSVSWYQQTPGQGLQFLFEYFSETQRNKGNFPGRFSGRQFSNSRSEMNVSTLELGDSALYLCASSTEGVLSTDTQYFGPGTRLTVL.

The genes are TRBV5-5 and TRBJ2-1; TCRdb picks TRBD1, but there is no DNA to check that call. CDR3 length equals 15 residues. Germline-derived CDR1 and CDR2 are SGHKS and YYEKEE (reference sequence). This CDR3 reads CASSLVPWAYNEQFF. The full variable domain, in which reference TRBV5-5 and TRBJ2-1 provide the parts outside the CDR3, is DAGVTQSPTHLIKTRGQQVTLRCSPISGHKSVSWYQQVLGQGPQFIFQYYEKEERGRGNFPDRFSARQFPNYSSELNVNALLLGDSALYLCASSLVPWAYNEQFFGPGTRLTVL.

J is TRBJ2-1 and V is TRBV12-3 or TRBV12-4; no DNA is available, so the TRBD2 call from TCRdb remains unchecked. CDR3 length: 14 amino acids. CDR3 residues: CASSKRELYNEQYF.

This clonotype is medium-sized by frequency. CDR3 region: CSVEARANYGYTF. The V and J genes are TRBV29-1 and TRBJ1-2; the D call from TCRdb, TRBD1, cannot be confirmed without DNA. CDR1 SQVTM and CDR2 ANQGSEA come from the germline V gene. The CDR3 spans 13 residues.

The V gene is TRBV27, the J gene TRBJ1-2; the D gene TCRdb calls, TRBD1, cannot be checked with no DNA. Germline loops: CDR1 MNHEY, CDR2 SMNVEV (reference sequence). The CDR3 spans 14 residues. CDR3 sequence: CASRAGSENYGYTF.

The gene calls are TRBV27 and TRBJ2-7; the D call from TCRdb, TRBD2, cannot be confirmed without DNA. The germline gives CDR1 MNHEY, CDR2 SMNVEV (reference sequence). There are 15 residues in the CDR3. The CDR3 loop reads CASSFYPGNAYEQYF.

This chain connects TRBV10-3 to TRBJ1-4. The germline V gene has CDR1 ENHRY and CDR2 SYGVKD. CDR3 length: 12 residues. The CDR3 loop reads CAISPRNEKLFF.

This clonotype is medium-sized by frequency. The CDR3 loop is CSVDQLDTQYF. The chain carries TRBV29-1 and TRBJ2-3. Germline loops: CDR1 SQVTM, CDR2 ANQGSEA. This CDR3 is 11 amino acids long.

V gene TRBV6-2 or TRBV6-3 combines with J gene TRBJ2-2; TCRdb gives TRBD1 as the D gene, but with no DNA this cannot be confirmed. The CDR3 has 14 amino acids. In germline, CDR1 is MNHEY, CDR2 SVGEGT. CDR3 residues: CASSWTGGIGELFF.

This chain connects TRBV27 to TRBJ2-2; TCRdb reports TRBD1, a call that lacks DNA to check it against. Per the germline V gene, CDR1 is MNHEY and CDR2 is SMNVEV (reference sequence). There are 16 residues in the CDR3. The CDR3: CASRRGEGRDTGELFF.

The chain has TRBV6-1 and TRBJ1-2. The germline V gene has CDR1 MNHNS and CDR2 SASEGT. The CDR3 is 13 amino acids. The CDR3 spells CASSDRPNYGYTF.

This chain joins TRBV19 and TRBJ2-1; TCRdb names TRBD2, which stays unverified in the absence of DNA. The germline V gene encodes CDR1 LNHDA and CDR2 SQIVND (reference sequence). The CDR3 runs to 14 residues. Here the CDR3 reads CASRLGLSYNEQFF.

J is TRBJ2-5 and V is TRBV6-2 or TRBV6-3; without DNA, the TCRdb call of TRBD1 cannot be checked. Looked up from germline, CDR1 is MNHEY and CDR2 is SVGEGT. The CDR3 length is 15 residues. The chain's CDR3 is CASRPLQVLPETQYF.

J is TRBJ1-1 and V is TRBV12-3 or TRBV12-4. The CDR3 covers 11 residues. This chain's CDR3 is CASRVNTEAFF.

The rearrangement uses TRBV18 and TRBJ2-2; TCRdb's D call, TRBD1, is unchecked because there is no DNA. CDR3 size: 17 residues. CDR1 is KGHSH and CDR2 is LQKENI in the germline V gene. The CDR3 loop reads CASSLSSPPGDTGELFF.